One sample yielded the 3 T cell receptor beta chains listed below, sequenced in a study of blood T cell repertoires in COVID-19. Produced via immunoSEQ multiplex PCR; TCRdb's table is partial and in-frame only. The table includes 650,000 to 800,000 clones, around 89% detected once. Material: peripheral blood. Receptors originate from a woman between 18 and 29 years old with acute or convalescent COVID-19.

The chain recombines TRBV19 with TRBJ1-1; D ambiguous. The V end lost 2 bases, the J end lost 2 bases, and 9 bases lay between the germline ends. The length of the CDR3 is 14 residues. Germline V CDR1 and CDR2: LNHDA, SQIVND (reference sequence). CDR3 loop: CASSIRGFNTEAFF. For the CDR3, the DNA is TGTGCCAGTAGTATACGGGGATTCAACACTGAAGCTTTCTTT.

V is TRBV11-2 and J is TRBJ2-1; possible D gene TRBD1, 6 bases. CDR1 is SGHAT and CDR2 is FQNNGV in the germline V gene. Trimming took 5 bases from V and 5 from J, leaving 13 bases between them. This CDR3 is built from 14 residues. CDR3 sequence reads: CASSDPDRNNEQFF. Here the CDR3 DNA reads TGTGCCAGCAGCGACCCGGACAGAAACAATGAGCAGTTCTTC.

Here the CDR3 DNA reads TGCGCCAGCAGCCGGGACTTCCCCCTCGATACGCAGTATTTT. Residues: CASSRDFPLDTQYF. The V gene is TRBV5-1, the J gene TRBJ2-3; D might be TRBD2 (6 bases). Germline V CDR1 and CDR2: SGHRS, YFSETQ. The CDR3 length is 14 residues. V was trimmed by 4 bases and J by 6 bases, leaving 15 bases between them.